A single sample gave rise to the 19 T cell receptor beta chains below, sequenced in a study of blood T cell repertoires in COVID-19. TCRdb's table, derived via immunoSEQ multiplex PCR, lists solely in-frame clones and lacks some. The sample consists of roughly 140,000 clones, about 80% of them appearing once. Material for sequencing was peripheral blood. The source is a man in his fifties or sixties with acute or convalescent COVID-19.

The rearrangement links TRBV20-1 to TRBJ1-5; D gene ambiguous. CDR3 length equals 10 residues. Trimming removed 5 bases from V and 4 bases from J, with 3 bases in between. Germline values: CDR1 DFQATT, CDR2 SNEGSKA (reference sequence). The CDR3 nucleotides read TGCAGTGCTCCAAATCAGCCCCAGCATTTT. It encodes CSAPNQPQHF.

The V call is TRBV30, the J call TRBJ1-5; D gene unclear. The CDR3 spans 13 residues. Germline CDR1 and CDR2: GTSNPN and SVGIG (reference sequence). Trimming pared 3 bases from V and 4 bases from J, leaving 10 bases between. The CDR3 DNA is TGTGCCTGGAGCGGCGGCGGGAATCAGCCCCAGCATTTT. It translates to CAWSGGGNQPQHF.

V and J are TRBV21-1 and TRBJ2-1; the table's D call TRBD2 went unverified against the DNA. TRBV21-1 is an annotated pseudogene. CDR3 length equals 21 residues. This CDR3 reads CASSKLSPRDSFWNSYNEQFF. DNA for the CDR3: TGTGCCAGCAGCAAACTTAGTCCGCGGGACTCCTTTTGGAACTCCTACAATGAGCAGTTCTTC.

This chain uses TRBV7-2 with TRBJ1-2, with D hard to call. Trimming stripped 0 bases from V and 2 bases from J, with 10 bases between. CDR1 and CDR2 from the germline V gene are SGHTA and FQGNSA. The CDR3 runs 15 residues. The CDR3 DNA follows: TGTGCCAGCAGCTTAGCGCGGACTACCAACTATGGCTACACCTTC. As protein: CASSLARTTNYGYTF.

For the CDR3, the DNA is TGTGCCAGCTCACCACCTCTGTTGGACTGGGCCTACAATGAGCAGTTCTTC. Translation gives CASSPPLLDWAYNEQFF. The chain couples TRBV18 to TRBJ2-1, with a possible D match to TRBD2 (5 bases). The CDR3 extends over 17 amino acids. Germline V gene sequence: CDR1 KGHSH, CDR2 LQKENI. The ends were cut back, 0 bases at V and 2 bases at J, with 14 bases in the middle.

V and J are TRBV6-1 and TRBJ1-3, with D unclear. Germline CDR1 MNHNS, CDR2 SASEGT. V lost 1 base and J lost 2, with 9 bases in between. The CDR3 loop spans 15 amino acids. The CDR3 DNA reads TGTGCCAGCAGTGAAGAATTAGCCACTGGAAACACCATATATTTT. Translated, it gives CASSEELATGNTIYF.

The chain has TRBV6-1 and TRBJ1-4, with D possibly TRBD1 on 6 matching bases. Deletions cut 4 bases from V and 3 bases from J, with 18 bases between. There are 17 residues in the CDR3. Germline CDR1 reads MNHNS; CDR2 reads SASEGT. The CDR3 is CASSVLLGGGANEKLFF. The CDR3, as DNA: TGTGCCAGCAGTGTGTTGCTAGGGGGGGGAGCTAATGAAAAACTGTTTTTT.

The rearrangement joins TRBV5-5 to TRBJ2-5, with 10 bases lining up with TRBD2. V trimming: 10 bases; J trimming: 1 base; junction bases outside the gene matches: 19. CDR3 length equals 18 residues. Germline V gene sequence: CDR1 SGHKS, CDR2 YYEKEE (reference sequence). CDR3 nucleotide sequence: TGTGCCTCAAAATTTAGGGCTAGCGGGGGAAGCATCCAAGAGACCCAGTACTTC. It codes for CASKFRASGGSIQETQYF.

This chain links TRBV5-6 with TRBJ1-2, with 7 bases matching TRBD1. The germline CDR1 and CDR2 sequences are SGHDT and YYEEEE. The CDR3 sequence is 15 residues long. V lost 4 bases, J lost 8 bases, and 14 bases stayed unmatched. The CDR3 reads CASSPIKGGAGGYTF. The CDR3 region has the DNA TGTGCCAGCAGCCCTATAAAAGGGGGCGCAGGAGGCTACACCTTC.

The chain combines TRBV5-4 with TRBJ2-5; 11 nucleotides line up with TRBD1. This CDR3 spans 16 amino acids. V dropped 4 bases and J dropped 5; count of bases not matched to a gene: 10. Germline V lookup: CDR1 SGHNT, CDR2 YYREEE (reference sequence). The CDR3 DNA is TGTGCCAGCAGCCGCGGACAGGGGGCGGTTGGGGAGACCCAGTACTTC. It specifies CASSRGQGAVGETQYF. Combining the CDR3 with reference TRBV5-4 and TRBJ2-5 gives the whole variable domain ETGVTQSPTHLIKTRGQQVTLRCSSQSGHNTVSWYQQALGQGPQFIFQYYREEENGRGNFPPRFSGLQFPNYSSELNVNALELDDSALYLCASSRGQGAVGETQYFGPGTRLLVL.

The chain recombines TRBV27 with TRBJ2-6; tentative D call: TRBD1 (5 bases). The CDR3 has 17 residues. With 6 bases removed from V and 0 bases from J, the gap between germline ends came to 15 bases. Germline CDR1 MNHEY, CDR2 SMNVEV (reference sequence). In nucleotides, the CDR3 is TGTGCCAGCAGCCCCCTAGGCAGGGCCTCTGGGGCCAACGTCCTGACTTTC. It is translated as CASSPLGRASGANVLTF.

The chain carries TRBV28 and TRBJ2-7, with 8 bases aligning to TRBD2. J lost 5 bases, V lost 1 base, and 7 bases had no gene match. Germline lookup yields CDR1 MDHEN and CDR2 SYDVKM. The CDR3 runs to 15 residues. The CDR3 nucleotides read TGTGCCAGCAGTTTATCGAGCGGGGGCCGGAACGAGCAGTACTTC. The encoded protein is CASSLSSGGRNEQYF. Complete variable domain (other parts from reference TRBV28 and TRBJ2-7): DVKVTQSSRYLVKRTGEKVFLECVQDMDHENMFWYRQDPGLGLRLIYFSYDVKMKEKGDIPEGYSVSREKKERFSLILESASTNQTSMYLCASSLSSGGRNEQYFGPGTRLTVT.

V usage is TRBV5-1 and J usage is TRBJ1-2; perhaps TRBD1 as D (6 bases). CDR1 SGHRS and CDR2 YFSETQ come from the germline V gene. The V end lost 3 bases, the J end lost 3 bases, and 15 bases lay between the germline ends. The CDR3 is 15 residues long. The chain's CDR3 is CASSSAQGKDYGYTF. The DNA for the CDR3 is TGCGCCAGCAGCTCGGCTCAGGGGAAGGACTATGGCTACACCTTC.

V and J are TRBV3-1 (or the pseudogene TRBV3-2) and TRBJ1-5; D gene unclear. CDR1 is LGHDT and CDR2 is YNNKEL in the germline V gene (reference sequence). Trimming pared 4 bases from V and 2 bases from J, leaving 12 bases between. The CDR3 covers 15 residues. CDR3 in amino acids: CASSLGGFGNQPQHF. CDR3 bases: TGTGCCAGCAGCCTAGGCGGATTTGGCAATCAGCCCCAGCATTTT.

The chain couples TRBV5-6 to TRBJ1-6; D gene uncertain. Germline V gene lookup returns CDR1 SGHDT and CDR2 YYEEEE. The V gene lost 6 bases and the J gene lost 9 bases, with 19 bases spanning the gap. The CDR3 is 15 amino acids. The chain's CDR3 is CASTLRSRAGSPLHF. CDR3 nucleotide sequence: TGTGCCAGCACCCTCCGAAGCCGCGCGGGTTCACCCCTCCACTTT.

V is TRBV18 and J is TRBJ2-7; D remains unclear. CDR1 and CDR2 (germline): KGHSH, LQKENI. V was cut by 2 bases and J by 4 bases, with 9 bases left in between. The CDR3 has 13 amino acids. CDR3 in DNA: TGTGCCAGCTCACCAAACGCACGGTACGAGCAGTACTTC. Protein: CASSPNARYEQYF.

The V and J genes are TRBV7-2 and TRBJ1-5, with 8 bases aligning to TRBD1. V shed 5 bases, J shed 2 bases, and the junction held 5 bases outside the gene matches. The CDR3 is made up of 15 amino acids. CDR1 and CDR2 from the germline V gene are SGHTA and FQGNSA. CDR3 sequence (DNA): TGTGCCAGCAGCCAGCAGGGGGCTGGCAATCAGCCCCAGCATTTT. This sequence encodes CASSQQGAGNQPQHF.

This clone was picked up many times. The CDR3: CASSRQGGSPLHF. Here the CDR3 DNA reads TGTGCCAGTAGCAGACAGGGAGGTTCACCCCTCCACTTT. The chain couples TRBV19 to TRBJ1-6; 7 bases fit TRBD1. The CDR3 consists of 13 residues. Germline V gene sequence: CDR1 LNHDA, CDR2 SQIVND (reference sequence). The trim removed 6 bases at V and 9 bases at J, leaving 5 bases unmatched.

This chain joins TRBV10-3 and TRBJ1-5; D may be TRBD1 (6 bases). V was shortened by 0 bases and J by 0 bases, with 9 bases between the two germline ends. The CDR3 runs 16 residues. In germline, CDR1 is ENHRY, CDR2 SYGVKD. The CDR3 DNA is TGTGCCATCAGTGAGTCCCAACAGGGTAGCAATCAGCCCCAGCATTTT. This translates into CAISESQQGSNQPQHF.